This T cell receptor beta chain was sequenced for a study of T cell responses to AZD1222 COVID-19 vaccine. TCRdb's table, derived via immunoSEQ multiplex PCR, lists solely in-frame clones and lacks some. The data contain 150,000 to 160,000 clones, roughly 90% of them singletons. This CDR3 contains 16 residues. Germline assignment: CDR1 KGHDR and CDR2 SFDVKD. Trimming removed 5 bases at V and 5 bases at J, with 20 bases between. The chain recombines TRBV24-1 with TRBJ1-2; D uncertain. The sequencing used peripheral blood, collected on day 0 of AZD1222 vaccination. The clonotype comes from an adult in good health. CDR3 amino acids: CATSGERPDGWYGYTF. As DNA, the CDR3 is TGTGCCACCAGTGGAGAGCGACCGGATGGTTGGTATGGCTACACCTTC.